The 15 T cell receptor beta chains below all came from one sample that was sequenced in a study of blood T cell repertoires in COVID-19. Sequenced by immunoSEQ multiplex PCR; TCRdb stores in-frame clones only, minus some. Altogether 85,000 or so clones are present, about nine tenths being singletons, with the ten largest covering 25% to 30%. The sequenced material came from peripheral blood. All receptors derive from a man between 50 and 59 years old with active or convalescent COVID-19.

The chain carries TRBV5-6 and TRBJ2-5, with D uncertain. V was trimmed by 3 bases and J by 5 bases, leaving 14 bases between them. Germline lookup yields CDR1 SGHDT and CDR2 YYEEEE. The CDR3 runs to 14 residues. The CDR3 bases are TGTGCCAGCAGCTACTACGGCAATGCTGAGACCCAGTACTTC. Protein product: CASSYYGNAETQYF.

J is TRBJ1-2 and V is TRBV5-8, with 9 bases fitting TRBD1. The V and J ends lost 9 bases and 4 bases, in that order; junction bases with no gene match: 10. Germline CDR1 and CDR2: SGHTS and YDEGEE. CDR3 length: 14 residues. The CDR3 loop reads CANRTGVESYGYTF. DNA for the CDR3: TGTGCCAACCGGACAGGGGTGGAAAGCTATGGCTACACCTTC.

CDR3 residues: CASSLGGWNTEAFF. The DNA for the CDR3 is TGTGCCAGCAGCTTAGGGGGCTGGAACACTGAAGCTTTCTTT. The chain recombines TRBV7-2 with TRBJ1-1, with a weak D call TRBD1 (5 bases). CDR1 is SGHTA and CDR2 is FQGNSA in the germline V gene. Deletions cut 1 base from V and 1 base from J, with 7 bases between. CDR3 length equals 14 residues.

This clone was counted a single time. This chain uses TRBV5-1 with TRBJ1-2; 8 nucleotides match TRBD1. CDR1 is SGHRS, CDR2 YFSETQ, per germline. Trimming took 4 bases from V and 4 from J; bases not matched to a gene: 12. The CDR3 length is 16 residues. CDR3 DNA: TGCGCCAGCAGCCCATATCAGGGGGCGCTTACCTATGGCTACACCTTC. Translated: CASSPYQGALTYGYTF. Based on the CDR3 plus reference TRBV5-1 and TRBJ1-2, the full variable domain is KAGVTQTPRYLIKTRGQQVTLSCSPISGHRSVSWYQQTPGQGLQFLFEYFSETQRNKGNFPGRFSGRQFSNSRSEMNVSTLELGDSALYLCASSPYQGALTYGYTFGSGTRLTVV.

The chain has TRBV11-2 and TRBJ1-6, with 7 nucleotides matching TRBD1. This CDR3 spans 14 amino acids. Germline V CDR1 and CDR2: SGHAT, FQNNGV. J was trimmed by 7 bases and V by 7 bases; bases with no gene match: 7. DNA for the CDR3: TGTGCCAGCAACCGGGCAGGGGGGAATTCACCCCTCCACTTT. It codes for CASNRAGGNSPLHF.

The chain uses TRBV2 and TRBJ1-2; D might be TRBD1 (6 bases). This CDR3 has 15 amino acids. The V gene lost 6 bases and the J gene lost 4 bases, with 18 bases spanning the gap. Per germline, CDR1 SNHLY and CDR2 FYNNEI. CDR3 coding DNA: TGTGCCAGCAGAAAATCCGACCAGGGGATCTATGGCTACACCTTC. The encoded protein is CASRKSDQGIYGYTF.

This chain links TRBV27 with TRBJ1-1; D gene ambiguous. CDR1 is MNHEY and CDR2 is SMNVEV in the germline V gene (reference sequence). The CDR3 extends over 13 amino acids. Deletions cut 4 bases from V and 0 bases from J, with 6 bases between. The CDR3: CASSYHMNTEAFF. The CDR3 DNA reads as TGTGCCAGCAGTTACCACATGAACACTGAAGCTTTCTTT.

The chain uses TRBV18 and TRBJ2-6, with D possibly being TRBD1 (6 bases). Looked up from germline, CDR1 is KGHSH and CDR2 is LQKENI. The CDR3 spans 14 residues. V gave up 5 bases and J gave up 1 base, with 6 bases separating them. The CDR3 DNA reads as TGTGCCAGCTCAACAGGGTCTGGGGCCAACGTCCTGACTTTC. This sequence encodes CASSTGSGANVLTF.

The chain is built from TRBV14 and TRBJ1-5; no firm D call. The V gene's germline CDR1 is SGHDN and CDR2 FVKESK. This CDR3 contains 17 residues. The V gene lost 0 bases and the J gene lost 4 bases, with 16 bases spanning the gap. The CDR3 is CASSQDLIWQKNQPQHF. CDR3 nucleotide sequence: TGTGCCAGCAGCCAAGATCTCATTTGGCAGAAAAATCAGCCCCAGCATTTT.

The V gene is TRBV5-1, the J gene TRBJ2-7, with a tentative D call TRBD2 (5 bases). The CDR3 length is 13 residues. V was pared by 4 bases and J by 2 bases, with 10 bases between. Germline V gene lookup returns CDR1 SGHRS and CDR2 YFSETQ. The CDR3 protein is CASSQGLAYEQYF. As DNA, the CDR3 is TGCGCCAGCAGCCAAGGACTGGCCTACGAGCAGTACTTC.

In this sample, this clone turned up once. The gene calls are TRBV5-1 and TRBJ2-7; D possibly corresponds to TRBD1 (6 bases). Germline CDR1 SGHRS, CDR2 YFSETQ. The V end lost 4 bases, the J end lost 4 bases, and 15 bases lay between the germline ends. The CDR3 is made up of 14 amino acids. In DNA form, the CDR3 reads TGCGCCAGCAGCCCTAACAGGGTAGGGTACGAGCAGTACTTC. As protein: CASSPNRVGYEQYF.

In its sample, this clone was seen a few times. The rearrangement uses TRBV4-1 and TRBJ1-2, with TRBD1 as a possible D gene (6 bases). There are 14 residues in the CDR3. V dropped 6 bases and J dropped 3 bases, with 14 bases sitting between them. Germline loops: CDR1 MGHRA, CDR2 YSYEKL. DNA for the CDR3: TGCGCCAGCAGTCACTCGACAGGAGACTATGGCTACACCTTC. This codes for CASSHSTGDYGYTF.

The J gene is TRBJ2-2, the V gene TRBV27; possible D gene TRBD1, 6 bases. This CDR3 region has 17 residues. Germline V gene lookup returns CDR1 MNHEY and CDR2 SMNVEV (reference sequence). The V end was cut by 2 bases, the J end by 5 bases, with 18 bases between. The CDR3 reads CASSLIIGQLRTGELFF. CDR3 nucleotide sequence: TGTGCCAGCAGTTTAATAATAGGACAGCTACGAACCGGGGAGCTGTTTTTT.

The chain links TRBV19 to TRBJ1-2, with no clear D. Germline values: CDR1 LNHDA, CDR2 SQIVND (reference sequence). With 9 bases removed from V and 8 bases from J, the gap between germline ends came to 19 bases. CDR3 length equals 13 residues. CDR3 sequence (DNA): TGTGCCAGCCACCCCAGCGGGGTTGGGGGCTACACCTTC. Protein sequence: CASHPSGVGGYTF.

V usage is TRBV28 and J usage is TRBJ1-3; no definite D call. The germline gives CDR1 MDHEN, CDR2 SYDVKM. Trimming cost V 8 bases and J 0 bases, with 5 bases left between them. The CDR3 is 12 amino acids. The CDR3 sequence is CASRGSGNTIYF. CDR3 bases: TGTGCCAGCCGGGGCTCTGGAAACACCATATATTTT.